This record covers a single TCR beta chain. Under the authors' procedure: Amplifying reference gene primers gave estimates of nucleated cell counts. The data were produced by immunoSEQ multiplex PCR, yet TCRdb's version contains in-frame clones alone and is incomplete. The V and J calls and clone size are taken from that table; D and trimming were inferred from the DNA. The sample carries 250,000 to 300,000 clones, approximately 86% recorded once. This sample stems from a study of blood T cell repertoires in COVID-19. For the study at large: Samples came from the United States, Italy and Spain, spanning acute and convalescent COVID-19. In each case, the material was cDNA or gDNA derived from T cells, B-cell-depleted T cells, or PBMCs.

Deletions cut 0 bases from V and 5 bases from J, with 10 bases between. The length of the CDR3 is 14 residues. Germline V CDR1 and CDR2: SGHDN, FVKESK. This TCR was sampled from a man between 18 and 29 years old with active or convalescent COVID-19. Sequencing was performed on peripheral blood. The chain couples TRBV14 to TRBJ2-5; D perhaps matches TRBD2 (5 bases). The CDR3 nucleotides read TGTGCCAGCAGCCAAGATGAGGGCCGGGAGACCCAGTACTTC. It encodes CASSQDEGRETQYF.